This T cell receptor (beta chain) comes out of a study of shared T cell receptors in the human thymus. The CDR3 has 18 amino acids. V dropped 1 base and J dropped 4 bases, with 21 bases sitting between them. Germline loops: CDR1 LGHNA, CDR2 YNFKEQ. In this sample, this clone turned up once. Only in-frame clones appear in the TCRdb table, and some are missing; sequencing was by immunoSEQ multiplex PCR. The sample records under 450,000 clones, approximately 95% being singletons. The source is a human donor. The V and J genes are TRBV4-2 and TRBJ2-3; the D gene could be TRBD1 or TRBD2 (5 bases each). The sequenced sample was thymocytes. This CDR3 reads CASSQVWGSGSQPDTQYF. The CDR3 DNA is TGTGCCAGCAGCCAAGTTTGGGGGAGCGGAAGTCAGCCAGATACGCAGTATTTT.